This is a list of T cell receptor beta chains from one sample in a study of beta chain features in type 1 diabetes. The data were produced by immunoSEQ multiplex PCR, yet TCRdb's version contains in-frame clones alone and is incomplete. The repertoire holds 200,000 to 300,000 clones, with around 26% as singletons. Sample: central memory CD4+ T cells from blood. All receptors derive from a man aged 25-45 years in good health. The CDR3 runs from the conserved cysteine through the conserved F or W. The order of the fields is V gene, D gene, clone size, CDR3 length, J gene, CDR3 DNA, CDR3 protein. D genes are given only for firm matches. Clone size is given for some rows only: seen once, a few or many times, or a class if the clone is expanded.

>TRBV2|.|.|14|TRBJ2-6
TGTGCCAGCAGAAGGGAGTTGGGGGCCAACGTCCTGACTTTC
CASRRELGANVLTF
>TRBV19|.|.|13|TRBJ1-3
TGTGCCAGCAGACTACGCTCTGGAAACACCATATATTTT
CASRLRSGNTIYF
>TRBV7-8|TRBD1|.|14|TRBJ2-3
TGTGCCAGCAGCCGGGACAGAAGCACAGATACGCAGTATTTT
CASSRDRSTDTQYF
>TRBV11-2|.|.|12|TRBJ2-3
TGTGCCAGCAGCTTAGAAGCAGATACGCAGTATTTT
CASSLEADTQYF
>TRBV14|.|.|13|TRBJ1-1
TGTGCCAGCAGCCAAGCGGGAAACACTGAAGCTTTCTTT
CASSQAGNTEAFF
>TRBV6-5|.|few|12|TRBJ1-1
TGTGCCAGCAGTTACCCCTCGGCTGAAGCTTTCTTT
CASSYPSAEAFF
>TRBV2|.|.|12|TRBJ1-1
TGTGCCAGCAGGACTGTTAACACTGAAGCTTTCTTT
CASRTVNTEAFF
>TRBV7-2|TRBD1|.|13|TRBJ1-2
TGTGCCAGCAACATGGACAGGTGGGATGGCTACACCTTC
CASNMDRWDGYTF
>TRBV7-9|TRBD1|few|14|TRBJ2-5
TGTGCCAGCAGCTTGCCCGGACAGGGAGAGACCCAGTACTTC
CASSLPGQGETQYF
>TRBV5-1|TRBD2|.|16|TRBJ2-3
TGCGCCAGCAGCTTAGGAGCGGGGGGGCACACAGATACGCAGTATTTT
CASSLGAGGHTDTQYF
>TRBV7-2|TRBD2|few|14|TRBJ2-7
TGTGCCAGCAGCTTTTTGGCGGGAGCTCACGAGCAGTACTTC
CASSFLAGAHEQYF
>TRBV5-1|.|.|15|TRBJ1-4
TGCGCCAGCAGCTTGGGCAGCTCGATTAATGAAAAACTGTTTTTT
CASSLGSSINEKLFF
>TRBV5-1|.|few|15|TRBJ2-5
TGCGCCAGCAAACTGGGCCCCGGGAGTGGGGAGACCCAGTACTTC
CASKLGPGSGETQYF
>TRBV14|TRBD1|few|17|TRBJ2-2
TGTGCCAGCAGCCCTCTCGGACAGGGTGAGGTAACCGGGGAGCTGTTTTTT
CASSPLGQGEVTGELFF
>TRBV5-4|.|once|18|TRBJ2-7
TGTGCCAGCAGCTTGAGCTGGACTTCCGAAACCACTTCCTACGAGCAGTACTTC
CASSLSWTSETTSYEQYF
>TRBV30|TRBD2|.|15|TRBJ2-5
TGTGCCCCTAAGGAGGAGACTAGCGGCCAAGAGACCCAGTACTTC
CAPKEETSGQETQYF
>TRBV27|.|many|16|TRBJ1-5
TGTGCCAGCAGTTCGAACACCGGGACGGCGAATCAGCCCCAGCATTTT
CASSSNTGTANQPQHF
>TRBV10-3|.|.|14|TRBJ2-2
TGTGCCATCAGTGAGGTGGGGGCAGCCGGGGAGCTGTTTTTT
CAISEVGAAGELFF
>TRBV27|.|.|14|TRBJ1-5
TGTGCCAGCAGGTCTCAGGGGCACAGTCAGCCCCAGCATTTT
CASRSQGHSQPQHF